The clone carrying this TCR beta chain has a handful of counts. The sample comes from a study of beta chain features in type 1 diabetes. The sequenced template was cDNA made from the entire isolated RNA. The protocol was immunoSEQ multiplex PCR, while the TCRdb copy is restricted to in-frame clones and leaves out a portion. Among hundreds of thousands of clones listed, around 30% were seen once. CDR1 is SNHLY and CDR2 is FYNNEI in the germline V gene. This CDR3 is 14 amino acids long. Trimming pared 2 bases from V and 7 bases from J, leaving 14 bases between. A single heparinised blood sample, averaging around 110 mL, was obtained per donor.

The source of this sequence is a man younger than 30 in good health. What was sequenced was naive CD4+ T cells from blood. The chain carries TRBV2 and TRBJ2-5; D gene ambiguous. CDR3 sequence (DNA): TGTGCCAGCAGTGAAAAAGGTCCCCCCGGGACCCAGTACTTC. It specifies CASSEKGPPGTQYF.